These T cell receptor beta chains were read from a single sample in a study of T cells in Graves' hyperthyroidism and ophthalmopathy. TCRdb re-called the multiplex PCR reads with MiXCR, one entry per CDR3 protein. The data show about 92,000 distinct CDR3 sequences, over 50% seen once. Material: blood. All receptors come from a middle-aged woman with Graves' hyperthyroidism. The CDR3 runs from the conserved cysteine through the conserved F or W. A D gene is named only where the DNA matches it firmly. Size values are once, few and many counts, or a class for expanded clones, and some rows have none.

d_call j_call v_call clone_size cdr3_nt cdr3_aa
- TRBJ1-2 TRBV4-1 few TGCGCCAGCAGCCAAGCCTCGACAGTTTCCCGTGGTCCTTATGGCTACACCTTC CASSQASTVSRGPYGYTF
TRBD1 TRBJ1-1 TRBV4-1 - TGCGCCAGCAGCCGGGACAGGGCTGAAGCTTTCTTT CASSRDRAEAFF
- TRBJ2-7 TRBV10-3 large TGTGCCATCAGGGGACGGCCGGCGGGGGAGCAGTACTTC CAIRGRPAGEQYF
- TRBJ1-5 TRBV10-3 many TGTGCCATCAGTGAGAGTCCGGGGGCCCAACATCAGCCCCAGCATTTT CAISESPGAQHQPQHF
TRBD1 TRBJ1-6 TRBV2 - TGTGCCAGCAGTGATGGGTTGGGACAGGGAAATTCACCCCTCCACTTT CASSDGLGQGNSPLHF
TRBD1 TRBJ2-7 TRBV5-1 many TGCGCCAGCAGCATTTCCGGGACAGTCTACGAGCAGTACTTC CASSISGTVYEQYF
- TRBJ2-7 TRBV29-1 - TGCAGCGTTGTAGGTGCCACCGGGGAGCAGTACTTC CSVVGATGEQYF
TRBD2 TRBJ2-3 TRBV11-2 - TGTGCCAGCAGCTTAGTGCTAGCGGGGAGCACAGATACGCAGTATTTT CASSLVLAGSTDTQYF
- TRBJ1-3 TRBV9 many TGTGCCAGCAGCCCTGGGGTAGGGGCTTACTCTGGAAACACCATATATTTT CASSPGVGAYSGNTIYF
TRBD1 TRBJ1-3 TRBV2 - TGTGCTAGGAGGGACAGGGGAGCTGGAAACACCATATATTTT CARRDRGAGNTIYF
- TRBJ1-2 TRBV4-3 few TGCGCCAGCAGCCAAGAGTTGTCGACTCCGATCTATGGCTACACCTTC CASSQELSTPIYGYTF
- TRBJ1-2 TRBV2 once TGTGCCAGCAGGCCCGGGAACTCCGGCTACACCTTC CASRPGNSGYTF
- TRBJ1-6 TRBV6-5 - TGTGCCAGCAGTTCCCCAGATAAAAGCTCCTATAATTCACCCCTCCACTTT CASSSPDKSSYNSPLHF
- TRBJ2-5 TRBV7-2 medium-sized TGTGCCAGCAGCTTATTATTGGAGACCCAGTACTTC CASSLLLETQYF